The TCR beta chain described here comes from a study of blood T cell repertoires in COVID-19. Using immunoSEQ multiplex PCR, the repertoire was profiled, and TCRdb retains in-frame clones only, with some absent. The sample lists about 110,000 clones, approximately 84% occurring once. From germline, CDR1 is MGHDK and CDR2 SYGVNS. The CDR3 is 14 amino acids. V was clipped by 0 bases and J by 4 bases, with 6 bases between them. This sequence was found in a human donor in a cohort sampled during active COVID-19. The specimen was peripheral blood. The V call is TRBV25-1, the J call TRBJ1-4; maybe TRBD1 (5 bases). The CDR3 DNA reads TGTGCCAGCAGTGAATACAGGGTTAATGAAAAACTGTTTTTT. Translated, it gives CASSEYRVNEKLFF.